The T cell receptor beta chain described here comes from a study of blood T cell repertoires in COVID-19. Study-level background: Specimens from acute and convalescent COVID-19 originated in the United States, Italy and Spain. The analysed material was cDNA or gDNA that came from T cells, B-cell-depleted T cells, or PBMCs.

Per the study methods: Reference gene primers were amplified, and this amplification served to estimate nucleated cell counts. This table comes from immunoSEQ multiplex PCR, and its TCRdb copy is limited to in-frame clones, with some not included. V and J calls and clone size come straight from that table; D and trimming were deduced from the DNA. The sample includes around 260,000 clones, 80% to 90% of them seen just once. V was clipped by 5 bases and J by 0 bases, with 2 bases between them. The germline gives CDR1 MNHEY, CDR2 SVGEGT. The CDR3 consists of 12 residues. The chain recombines TRBV6-2 or TRBV6-3 with TRBJ1-5; no clear D gene. The sequenced sample consisted of peripheral blood. The sequence came from a woman between 50 and 59 years old who had recovered from COVID-19. CDR3 DNA sequence: TGTGCCAGCAGTCTTAGCAATCAGCCCCAGCATTTT. This translates into CASSLSNQPQHF.